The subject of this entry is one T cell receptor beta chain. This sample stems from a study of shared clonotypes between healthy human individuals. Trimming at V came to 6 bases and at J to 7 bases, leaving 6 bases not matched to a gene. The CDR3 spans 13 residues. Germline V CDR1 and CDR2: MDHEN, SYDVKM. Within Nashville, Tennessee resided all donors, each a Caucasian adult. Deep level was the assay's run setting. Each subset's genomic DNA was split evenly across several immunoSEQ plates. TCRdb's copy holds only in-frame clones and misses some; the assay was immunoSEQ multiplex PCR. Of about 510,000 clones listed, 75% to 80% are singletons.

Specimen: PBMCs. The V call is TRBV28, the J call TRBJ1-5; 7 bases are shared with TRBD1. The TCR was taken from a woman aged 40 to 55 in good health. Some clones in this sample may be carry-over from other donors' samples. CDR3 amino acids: CASSSGGWQPQHF. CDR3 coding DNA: TGTGCCAGCAGCTCAGGGGGATGGCAGCCCCAGCATTTT.